This entry lists 27 T cell receptor beta chains sequenced from one sample in a study of cytomegalovirus exposure and HLA in healthy donors. Method: immunoSEQ multiplex PCR; TCRdb's copy keeps in-frame clones and lacks some. The table includes some 150,000 clones, 85% to 90% detected once. Sequenced sample: PBMCs. These receptors were obtained from a man younger than 35 in good health and CMV-seronegative.

The chain is built from TRBV2 and TRBJ1-4; possible D gene TRBD1, 6 bases. Trimming pared 5 bases from V and 7 bases from J, leaving 20 bases between. The CDR3 is 16 amino acids. In germline, CDR1 is SNHLY, CDR2 FYNNEI. CDR3 DNA sequence: TGTGCCAGCAGTCTCCGGGACACCCGGGACGGTGAAAAACTGTTTTTT. It is translated as CASSLRDTRDGEKLFF.

This rearrangement joins TRBV10-3 to TRBJ1-1; D call uncertain. Per the germline V gene, CDR1 is ENHRY and CDR2 is SYGVKD. Deletions cut 0 bases from V and 5 bases from J, with 16 bases between. The CDR3 contains 16 residues. CDR3 DNA: TGTGCCATCAGTGAGTCGGGTCGGGGAACGGGGACTGAAGCTTTCTTT. Protein sequence: CAISESGRGTGTEAFF.

In its sample, this clone was seen once. V usage is TRBV27 and J usage is TRBJ1-3; TRBD1 matches 9 bases. The CDR3 has 19 residues. The germline V gene encodes CDR1 MNHEY and CDR2 SMNVEV (reference sequence). V shed 1 base and J 0 bases; nucleotides not matched to a gene: 10. The CDR3 DNA is TGTGCCAGCAGTTTATGGGCACCCGGACAGGGGAACTCTGGAAACACCATATATTTT. Encoded protein: CASSLWAPGQGNSGNTIYF.

This sequence joins TRBV2 and TRBJ1-1; D is ambiguous. This CDR3 region has 13 residues. CDR1 SNHLY and CDR2 FYNNEI come from the germline V gene. Trimming removed 1 base at V and 1 base at J, with 4 bases between. The CDR3 nucleotides read TGTGCCAGCAGTGAAGATAGGAACACTGAAGCTTTCTTT. It translates to CASSEDRNTEAFF.

V and J are TRBV15 and TRBJ2-7; 9 bases align to TRBD1. Germline CDR1 LNHNV, CDR2 YYDKDF (reference sequence). Germline trimming cut 8 bases from V and 0 bases from J; bases unmatched to any gene: 8. The CDR3 spans 15 residues. The CDR3 coding sequence is TGTGCCACCGCGAACATACAGGGGGCCTCCTACGAGCAGTACTTC. Translation: CATANIQGASYEQYF. Full variable domain (rest looked up from reference TRBV15 and TRBJ2-7): DAMVIQNPRYQVTQFGKPVTLSCSQTLNHNVMYWYQQKSSQAPKLLFHYYDKDFNNEADTPDNFQSRRPNTSFCFLDIRSPGLGDTAMYLCATANIQGASYEQYFGPGTRLTVT.

The rearrangement joins TRBV28 to TRBJ2-1; the D gene is possibly TRBD2 (6 bases). The CDR3 consists of 10 residues. Germline V gives CDR1 MDHEN, CDR2 SYDVKM. The V gene lost 10 bases and the J gene lost 14 bases, with 15 bases spanning the gap. Here the CDR3 reads CATVGGIKFF. Here the CDR3 DNA reads TGTGCCACAGTTGGAGGGATTAAGTTCTTC. Filled out from reference TRBV28 and TRBJ2-1, the complete variable domain reads DVKVTQSSRYLVKRTGEKVFLECVQDMDHENMFWYRQDPGLGLRLIYFSYDVKMKEKGDIPEGYSVSREKKERFSLILESASTNQTSMYLCATVGGIKFFGPGTRLTVL.

The V gene is TRBV6-5, the J gene TRBJ2-3; a weak D match, TRBD2 (5 bases). V dropped 8 bases and J dropped 6 bases, with 15 bases sitting between them. CDR3 length equals 13 residues. CDR1 is MNHEY, CDR2 SVGAGI, per germline. CDR3 residues: CASRPLRVDTQYF. CDR3 in DNA: TGTGCCAGCCGTCCTCTGCGGGTCGATACGCAGTATTTT.

The chain employs TRBV14 and TRBJ1-3; D remains ambiguous. V was pared by 3 bases and J by 0 bases, with 18 bases between. The CDR3 runs 18 residues. Germline loops: CDR1 SGHDN, CDR2 FVKESK. CDR3 bases: TGTGCCAGCAGCCAGAGTATCCGGGAAAACCACTCTGGAAACACCATATATTTT. Protein: CASSQSIRENHSGNTIYF.

The rearrangement links TRBV28 to TRBJ1-4; 9 bases match TRBD1. The CDR3 has 14 residues. Germline CDR1 reads MDHEN; CDR2 reads SYDVKM. V gave up 7 bases and J gave up 8 bases; unmatched junction bases: 8. This CDR3 is CASIQGQGGEKLFF. In nucleotides, the CDR3 is TGTGCCAGCATACAGGGACAGGGTGGGGAAAAACTGTTTTTT.

A single count supports this clone. The rearrangement links TRBV4-3 to TRBJ1-5; D not certain. The CDR3 spans 16 residues. The V gene lost 0 bases and the J gene lost 2 bases, with 11 bases spanning the gap. Per the germline V gene, CDR1 is LGHNA and CDR2 is YSLEER. In DNA, the CDR3 is TGCGCCAGCAGCCAAGATATCAGGCAGGGCAATCAGCCCCAGCATTTT. It yields the protein CASSQDIRQGNQPQHF.

The V gene is TRBV25-1, the J gene TRBJ2-1; 8 bases fit TRBD2. The germline gives CDR1 MGHDK, CDR2 SYGVNS. V was pared by 7 bases and J by 4 bases, with 6 bases of the junction left unmatched. There are 14 residues in the CDR3. CDR3 in DNA: TGTGCCAGCACAGGAACTAGCGGATACAATGAGCAGTTCTTC. Translated: CASTGTSGYNEQFF.

This chain connects TRBV25-1 to TRBJ1-5; D remains ambiguous. The CDR3 spans 12 residues. The V gene lost 5 bases and the J gene lost 4 bases, with 6 bases spanning the gap. Per the germline V gene, CDR1 is MGHDK and CDR2 is SYGVNS. The CDR3 spells CASSLRNQPQHF. CDR3 DNA sequence: TGTGCCAGCAGTTTGAGGAATCAGCCCCAGCATTTT.

The V call is TRBV28, the J call TRBJ2-2, with unresolved D. The CDR3 runs to 14 residues. Germline loops: CDR1 MDHEN, CDR2 SYDVKM. V dropped 3 bases and J dropped 6 bases, with 11 bases sitting between them. DNA of the CDR3: TGTGCCAGCAGTTTTCGGCGCGGCGCCGGGGAGCTGTTTTTT. This codes for CASSFRRGAGELFF.

This chain links TRBV27 with TRBJ2-7; TRBD2 agrees at 7 bases. This CDR3 has 16 residues. Germline V gene lookup returns CDR1 MNHEY and CDR2 SMNVEV (reference sequence). Trimming removed 1 base from V and 6 bases from J; junction bases left unmatched: 12. The CDR3 DNA reads as TGTGCCAGCAGTTTATTGGATAGGGCGGGAGCTACCGAGCAGTACTTC. Its protein product is CASSLLDRAGATEQYF.

The V gene is TRBV6-1, the J gene TRBJ2-7; perhaps TRBD2 as D (6 bases). Per the germline V gene, CDR1 is MNHNS and CDR2 is SASEGT. V was pared by 8 bases and J by 0 bases, with 14 bases between. This CDR3 is built from 14 residues. Written as DNA, the CDR3 is TGTGCCAGCGACTCGGGAGTGCGCTCCTACGAGCAGTACTTC. This sequence encodes CASDSGVRSYEQYF.

This chain joins TRBV5-1 and TRBJ1-2; D not certain. The V and J ends lost 0 bases and 4 bases respectively, with 7 bases between them. CDR3 length equals 13 residues. CDR1 SGHRS and CDR2 YFSETQ come from the germline V gene. Written as DNA, the CDR3 is TGCGCCAGCAGCTTGGGGGCCATCTATGGCTACACCTTC. Translation gives CASSLGAIYGYTF.

This clone was counted between two and nine times. V gene TRBV6-1 combines with J gene TRBJ1-5; no clear D gene. Germline V gene lookup returns CDR1 MNHNS and CDR2 SASEGT. V lost 9 bases and J 2 bases, leaving 17 bases between the germline ends. The CDR3 runs to 15 residues. CDR3 coding DNA: TGTGCCAGTTTCCGGGGAGAGAGCCGCAATCAGCCCCAGCATTTT. This encodes CASFRGESRNQPQHF.

The chain combines TRBV19 with TRBJ2-2; 8 bases map to TRBD1. Unmatched junction bases numbered 3, after V lost 6 bases and J lost 6 bases. This CDR3 comprises 13 residues. Germline values: CDR1 LNHDA, CDR2 SQIVND (reference sequence). The CDR3 spells CASRKTGAGELFF. The CDR3 region has the DNA TGTGCCAGTAGAAAGACAGGGGCCGGGGAGCTGTTTTTT.

The chain combines TRBV11-2 with TRBJ2-7; tentatively, D is TRBD1 (6 bases). The germline gives CDR1 SGHAT, CDR2 FQNNGV. V lost 1 base, J lost 3 bases, and 13 bases lay in between. There are 15 residues in the CDR3. The CDR3 region is CASSLGGPPGYEQYV. CDR3 nucleotides: TGTGCCAGCAGCTTAGGGGGGCCCCCGGGCTACGAGCAGTACGTC.

V usage is TRBV14 and J usage is TRBJ2-7; tentative D call: TRBD1 (5 bases). The germline V and J ends were trimmed by 2 bases and 8 bases, with 16 bases remaining between them. Germline V gives CDR1 SGHDN, CDR2 FVKESK. The CDR3 is 14 residues long. The CDR3 DNA is TGTGCCAGCAGCCAACTATCCGACAGTCCCCAGCAGTACTTC. It is translated as CASSQLSDSPQQYF. The variable domain in full, with the rest retrieved from reference TRBV14 and TRBJ2-7, is EAGVTQFPSHSVIEKGQTVTLRCDPISGHDNLYWYRRVMGKEIKFLLHFVKESKQDESGMPNNRFLAERTGGTYSTLKVQPAELEDSGVYFCASSQLSDSPQQYFGPGTRLTVT.

V and J are TRBV7-9 and TRBJ2-5; D perhaps matches TRBD2 (6 bases). CDR1 is SEHNR, CDR2 FQNEAQ, per germline (reference sequence). The CDR3 has 14 amino acids. Trimming stripped 4 bases from V and 5 bases from J, with 14 bases between. The CDR3 DNA sequence: TGTGCCAGCAGCTGGGACTCCTGGAGGGAGACCCAGTACTTC. Protein: CASSWDSWRETQYF.

This clone was recorded only once. This chain connects TRBV7-9 to TRBJ1-3; D not certain. Germline V lookup: CDR1 SEHNR, CDR2 FQNEAQ (reference sequence). This CDR3 has 15 amino acids. V was clipped by 1 base and J by 0 bases, with 7 bases between them. CDR3 DNA: TGTGCCAGCAGCTTAGGGACTATCTCTGGAAACACCATATATTTT. This encodes CASSLGTISGNTIYF.

This rearrangement joins TRBV4-3 to TRBJ2-5; 10 nucleotides align to TRBD2. Germline V gene sequence: CDR1 LGHNA, CDR2 YSLEER. CDR3 length: 17 residues. The junction had 9 bases not matched to a gene; V was cut back by 0 bases and J by 5 bases. The CDR3 bases are TGCGCCAGCAGCCAAGATTATACTAGCGGGGACCCCGAGACCCAGTACTTC. Translating it yields CASSQDYTSGDPETQYF.

This chain connects TRBV29-1 to TRBJ1-1; D is perhaps TRBD1 (5 bases). The CDR3 contains 13 residues. From germline, CDR1 is SQVTM and CDR2 ANQGSEA. The V gene lost 8 bases and the J gene lost 4 bases, with 17 bases spanning the gap. In DNA, the CDR3 is TGCAGCTCAGGGACTTCGCGTCCCACTGAAGCTTTCTTT. This translates into CSSGTSRPTEAFF.

The chain combines TRBV5-4 with TRBJ2-1; 7 nucleotides match TRBD2. Germline trimming cut 1 base from V and 8 bases from J; bases unmatched to any gene: 9. Germline assignment: CDR1 SGHNT and CDR2 YYREEE (reference sequence). The CDR3 runs to 15 residues. The CDR3 DNA is TGTGCCAGCAGCTTGAAGGGAGGGCGACGGGATGAGCAGTTCTTC. Translating it yields CASSLKGGRRDEQFF.

V gene TRBV11-3 combines with J gene TRBJ2-3, with D perhaps matching TRBD1 (5 bases). Looked up from germline, CDR1 is SGHNT and CDR2 is YENEEA. CDR3 length: 15 residues. The ends were cut back, 5 bases at V and 1 base at J, with 13 bases in the middle. CDR3 DNA: TGTGCCAGCAGCCTCCAGGGCGAGGGCACAGATACGCAGTATTTT. This gives the protein CASSLQGEGTDTQYF.

The chain joins TRBV5-1 to TRBJ2-7; perhaps TRBD2 as D (6 bases). The CDR3 is 14 residues long. V lost 6 bases and J lost 0, with 13 bases in between. Germline values: CDR1 SGHRS, CDR2 YFSETQ. CDR3 amino acids: CASKEGPGSYEQYF. In DNA form, the CDR3 reads TGCGCCAGCAAGGAGGGCCCCGGCTCCTACGAGCAGTACTTC.